The 7 T cell receptor beta chains reported below all come from one sample, sequenced in a study of blood T cell repertoires in COVID-19. TCRdb keeps only in-frame clones here, not all; method: immunoSEQ multiplex PCR. The sample records approximately 390,000 clones, 70% to 90% being singletons. Sequencing was carried out using PBMCs or T cells enriched from blood (not recorded which). These receptors all stem from a middle-aged woman with acute COVID-19.

This clone has a handful of counts. The chain links TRBV27 to TRBJ1-1, with D possibly matching TRBD1 (6 bases). The V end lost 4 bases, the J end lost 6 bases, and 24 bases lay between the germline ends. This CDR3 is built from 17 residues. Germline V CDR1 and CDR2: MNHEY, SMNVEV (reference sequence). The CDR3 DNA is TGTGCCAGCAGTTCAAGGACAGTACTCTTAGGGTTCCCTGAAGCTTTCTTT. Its protein product is CASSSRTVLLGFPEAFF.

The rearrangement links TRBV6-2 or TRBV6-3 to TRBJ1-1, with D tentatively TRBD1 (5 bases). CDR3 size: 14 residues. CDR1 and CDR2 from the germline V gene are MNHEY and SVGEGT. Trimming took 6 bases from V and 0 from J, leaving 11 bases between them. CDR3 DNA sequence: TGTGCCAGCAGCCACAGGAGCATGAACACTGAAGCTTTCTTT. Translation: CASSHRSMNTEAFF.

V gene TRBV10-3 combines with J gene TRBJ1-2, with D possibly being TRBD1 (6 bases). CDR1 is ENHRY, CDR2 SYGVKD, per germline. There are 14 residues in the CDR3. The V end lost 2 bases, the J end lost 4 bases, and 11 bases lay between the germline ends. As DNA, the CDR3 is TGTGCCATCAGTGAGAGTGGGGGCGGCTATGGCTACACCTTC. Its translation is CAISESGGGYGYTF.

V gene TRBV10-3 combines with J gene TRBJ1-2, with TRBD1 identical over 8 bases. V shed 6 bases and J 5 bases; nucleotides not matched to a gene: 14. The CDR3 extends over 16 amino acids. Germline V gives CDR1 ENHRY, CDR2 SYGVKD. The CDR3 DNA reads as TGTGCCATCAGCCCCAGGGGGCAGACCGAGACATATGGCTACACCTTC. Amino acid sequence: CAISPRGQTETYGYTF.

This chain joins TRBV5-1 and TRBJ1-2; D uncertain. The ends were cut back, 0 bases at V and 7 bases at J, with 10 bases in the middle. The CDR3 consists of 13 residues. CDR1 SGHRS and CDR2 YFSETQ come from the germline V gene. The CDR3 region is CASSLAGMSGYTF. The CDR3 coding sequence is TGCGCCAGCAGCTTGGCCGGGATGAGTGGCTACACCTTC.

The chain carries TRBV2 and TRBJ2-5; D is unclear. The V and J ends lost 3 bases and 5 bases respectively, with 13 bases between them. The germline CDR1 and CDR2 sequences are SNHLY and FYNNEI. CDR3 size: 14 residues. The CDR3 DNA reads as TGTGCCAGCAGTGATATCGTAAGTGAGGAGACCCAGTACTTC. Translation gives CASSDIVSEETQYF.

This chain joins TRBV5-1 and TRBJ1-2; TRBD1 agrees at 9 bases. Germline V gene data show CDR1 as SGHRS and CDR2 as YFSETQ. This CDR3 has 17 amino acids. After removal of 4 bases from V and 0 bases from J, the junction contained 10 bases not matched to a gene. The CDR3 nucleotides are TGCGCCAGCAGCCTGGGATCGACAGGGGGAGCTAACTATGGCTACACCTTC. It is translated as CASSLGSTGGANYGYTF.